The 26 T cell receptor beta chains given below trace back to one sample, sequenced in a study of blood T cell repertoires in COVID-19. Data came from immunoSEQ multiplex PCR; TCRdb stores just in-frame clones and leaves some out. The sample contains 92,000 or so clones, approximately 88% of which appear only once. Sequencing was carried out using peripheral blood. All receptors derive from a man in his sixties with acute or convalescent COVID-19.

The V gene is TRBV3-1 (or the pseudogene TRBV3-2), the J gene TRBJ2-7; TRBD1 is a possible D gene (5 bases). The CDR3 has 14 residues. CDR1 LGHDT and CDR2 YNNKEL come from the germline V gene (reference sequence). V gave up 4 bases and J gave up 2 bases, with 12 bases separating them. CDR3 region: CASSPGSGPYEQYF. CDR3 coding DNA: TGTGCCAGCAGCCCCGGCTCAGGGCCCTACGAGCAGTACTTC.

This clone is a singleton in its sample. The CDR3, as DNA: TGTGCCAGCTCACCACGGCAGGGCGATAATTCACCCCTCCACTTT. Translation gives CASSPRQGDNSPLHF. The chain couples TRBV18 to TRBJ1-6; possibly TRBD1 for D (5 bases). Germline V lookup: CDR1 KGHSH, CDR2 LQKENI. The CDR3 consists of 15 residues. Between the trimmed V and J ends, which lost 1 base and 5 bases, there was a span of 9 bases.

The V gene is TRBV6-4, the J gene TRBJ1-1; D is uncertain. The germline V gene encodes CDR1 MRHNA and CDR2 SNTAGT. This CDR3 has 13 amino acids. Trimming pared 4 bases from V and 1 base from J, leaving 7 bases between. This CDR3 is CASSAAENTEAFF. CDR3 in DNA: TGTGCCAGCAGTGCGGCGGAGAACACTGAAGCTTTCTTT.

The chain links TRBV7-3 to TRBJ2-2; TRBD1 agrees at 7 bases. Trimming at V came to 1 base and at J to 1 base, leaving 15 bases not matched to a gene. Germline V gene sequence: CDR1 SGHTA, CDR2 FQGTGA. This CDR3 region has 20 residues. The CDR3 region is CASSLIHTLGDSLNTGELFF. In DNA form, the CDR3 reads TGTGCCAGCAGCTTAATTCATACTTTAGGGGACAGCTTGAACACCGGGGAGCTGTTTTTT.

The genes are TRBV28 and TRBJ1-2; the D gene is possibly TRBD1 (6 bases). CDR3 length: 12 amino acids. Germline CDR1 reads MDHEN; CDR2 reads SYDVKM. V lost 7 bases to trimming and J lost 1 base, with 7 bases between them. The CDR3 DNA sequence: TGTGCCAGCAAAGGGGGTAACTATGGCTACACCTTC. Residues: CASKGGNYGYTF.

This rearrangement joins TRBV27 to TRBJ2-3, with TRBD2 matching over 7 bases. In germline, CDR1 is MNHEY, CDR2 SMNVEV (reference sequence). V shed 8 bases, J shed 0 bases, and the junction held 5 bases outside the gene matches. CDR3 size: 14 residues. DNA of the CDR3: TGTGCCAGCCGTCGGGGGGATAGCACAGATACGCAGTATTTT. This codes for CASRRGDSTDTQYF.

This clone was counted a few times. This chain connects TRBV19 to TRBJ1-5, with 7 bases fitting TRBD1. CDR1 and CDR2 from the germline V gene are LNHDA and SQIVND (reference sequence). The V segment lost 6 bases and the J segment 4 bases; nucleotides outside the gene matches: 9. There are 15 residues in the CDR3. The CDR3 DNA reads TGTGCCAGTAGAACTACCGGGACAGCGAATCAGCCCCAGCATTTT. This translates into CASRTTGTANQPQHF.

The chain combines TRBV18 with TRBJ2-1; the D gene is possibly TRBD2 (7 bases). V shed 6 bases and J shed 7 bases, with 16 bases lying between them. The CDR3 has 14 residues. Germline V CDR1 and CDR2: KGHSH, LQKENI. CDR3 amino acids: CASSRGAGENEQFF. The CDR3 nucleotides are TGTGCCAGCTCCCGGGGGGCAGGGGAGAATGAGCAGTTCTTC. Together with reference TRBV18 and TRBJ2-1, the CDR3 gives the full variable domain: NAGVMQNPRHLVRRRGQEARLRCSPMKGHSHVYWYRQLPEEGLKFMVYLQKENIIDESGMPKERFSAEFPKEGPSILRIQQVVRGDSAAYFCASSRGAGENEQFFGPGTRLTVL.

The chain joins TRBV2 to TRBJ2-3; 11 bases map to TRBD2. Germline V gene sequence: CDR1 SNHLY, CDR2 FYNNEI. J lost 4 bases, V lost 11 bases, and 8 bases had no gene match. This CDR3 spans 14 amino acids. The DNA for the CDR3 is TGTGCCGCAAAATTGGGACTAGCGGCAGATACGCAGTATTTT. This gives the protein CAAKLGLAADTQYF.

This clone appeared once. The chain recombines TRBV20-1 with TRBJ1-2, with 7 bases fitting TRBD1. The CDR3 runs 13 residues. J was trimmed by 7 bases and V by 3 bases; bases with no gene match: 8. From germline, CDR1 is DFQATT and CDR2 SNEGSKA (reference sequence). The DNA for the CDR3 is TGCAGTGCTAGTACACAGGGGATCGGTGGCTACACCTTC. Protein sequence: CSASTQGIGGYTF.

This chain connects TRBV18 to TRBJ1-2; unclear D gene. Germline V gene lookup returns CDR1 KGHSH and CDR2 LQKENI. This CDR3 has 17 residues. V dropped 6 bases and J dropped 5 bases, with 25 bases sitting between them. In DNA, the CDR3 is TGTGCCAGCTCTCCTTCGAGGGAGGAGGCTTTTGGATATGGCTACACCTTC. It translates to CASSPSREEAFGYGYTF.

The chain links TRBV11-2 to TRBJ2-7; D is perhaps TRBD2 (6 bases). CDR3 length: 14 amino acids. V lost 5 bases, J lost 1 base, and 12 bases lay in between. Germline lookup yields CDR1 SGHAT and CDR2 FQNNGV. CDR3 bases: TGTGCCAGCAGCCGACTAGTGGGGTCCTACGAGCAGTACTTC. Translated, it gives CASSRLVGSYEQYF.

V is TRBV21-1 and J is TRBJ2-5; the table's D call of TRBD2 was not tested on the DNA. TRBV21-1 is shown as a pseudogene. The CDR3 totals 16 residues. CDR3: CASSKGQRDSQETQYF. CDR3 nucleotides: TGTGCCAGCAGCAAAGGGCAAAGGGACTCCCAAGAGACCCAGTACTTC.

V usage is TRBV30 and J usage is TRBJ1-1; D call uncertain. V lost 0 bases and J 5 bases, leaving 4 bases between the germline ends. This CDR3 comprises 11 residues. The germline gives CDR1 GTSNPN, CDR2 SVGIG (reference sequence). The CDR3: CAWSVITEAFF. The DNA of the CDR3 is TGTGCCTGGAGTGTAATAACTGAAGCTTTCTTT.

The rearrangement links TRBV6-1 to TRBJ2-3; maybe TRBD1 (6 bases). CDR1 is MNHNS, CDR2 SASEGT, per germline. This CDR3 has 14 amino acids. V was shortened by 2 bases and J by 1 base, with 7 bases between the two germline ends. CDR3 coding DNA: TGTGCCAGCAGTGAAAGACAGGGCACAGATACGCAGTATTTT. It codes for CASSERQGTDTQYF.

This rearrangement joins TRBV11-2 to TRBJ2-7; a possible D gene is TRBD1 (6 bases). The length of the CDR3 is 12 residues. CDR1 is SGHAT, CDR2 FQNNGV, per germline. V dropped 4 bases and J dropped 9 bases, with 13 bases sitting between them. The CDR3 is CASSSNRVRQYF. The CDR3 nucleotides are TGTGCCAGCAGCTCTAACAGGGTACGGCAGTACTTC. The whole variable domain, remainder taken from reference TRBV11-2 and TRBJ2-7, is EAGVAQSPRYKIIEKRQSVAFWCNPISGHATLYWYQQILGQGPKLLIQFQNNGVVDDSQLPKDRFSAERLKGVDSTLKIQPAKLEDSAVYLCASSSNRVRQYFGPGTRLTVT.

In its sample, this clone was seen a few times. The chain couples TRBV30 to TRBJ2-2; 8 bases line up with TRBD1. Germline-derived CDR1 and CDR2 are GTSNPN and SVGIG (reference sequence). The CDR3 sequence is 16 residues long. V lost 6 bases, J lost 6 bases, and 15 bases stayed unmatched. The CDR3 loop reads CACRLRGQVSSGELFF. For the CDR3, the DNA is TGTGCCTGTCGCCTTCGGGGACAGGTTTCGTCCGGGGAGCTGTTTTTT.

DNA of the CDR3: TGTGCCAGCAGTTTATCCGACGGACTCGGGCCCCAGCATTTT. This translates into CASSLSDGLGPQHF. The chain combines TRBV28 with TRBJ1-5; no reliable D call. The CDR3 extends over 14 amino acids. V lost 1 base and J lost 9, with 13 bases in between. CDR1 is MDHEN and CDR2 is SYDVKM in the germline V gene.

The CDR3 DNA reads TGTGCCACCGGCCCCACCGGGACAGGAGATAGCAATCAGCCCCAGCATTTT. Amino acid sequence: CATGPTGTGDSNQPQHF. V and J are TRBV24-1 and TRBJ1-5; 8 nucleotides match TRBD1. V shed 9 bases and J 0 bases; nucleotides not matched to a gene: 12. Germline values: CDR1 KGHDR, CDR2 SFDVKD. The CDR3 runs 17 residues.

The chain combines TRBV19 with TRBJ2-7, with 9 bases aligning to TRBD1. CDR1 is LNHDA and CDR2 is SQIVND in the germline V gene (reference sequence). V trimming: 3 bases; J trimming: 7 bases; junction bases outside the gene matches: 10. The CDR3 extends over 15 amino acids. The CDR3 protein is CASSILGTGSYEQYF. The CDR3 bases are TGTGCCAGTAGTATTCTTGGGACAGGGTCATATGAGCAGTACTTC. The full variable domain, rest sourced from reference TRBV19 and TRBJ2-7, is DGGITQSPKYLFRKEGQNVTLSCEQNLNHDAMYWYRQDPGQGLRLIYYSQIVNDFQKGDIAEGYSVSREKKESFPLTVTSAQKNPTAFYLCASSILGTGSYEQYFGPGTRLTVT.

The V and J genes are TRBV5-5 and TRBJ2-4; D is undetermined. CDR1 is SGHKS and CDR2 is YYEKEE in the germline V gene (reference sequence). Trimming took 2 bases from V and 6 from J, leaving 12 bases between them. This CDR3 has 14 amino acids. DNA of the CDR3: TGTGCCAGCAGCTTAGCTGACTTGGCAAACATTCAGTACTTC. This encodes CASSLADLANIQYF.

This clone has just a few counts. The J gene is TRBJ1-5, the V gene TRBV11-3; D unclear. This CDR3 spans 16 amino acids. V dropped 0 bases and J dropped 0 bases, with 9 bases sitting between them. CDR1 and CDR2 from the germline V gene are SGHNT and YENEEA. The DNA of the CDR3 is TGTGCCAGCAGCTTAGACCTCACTTATAGCAATCAGCCCCAGCATTTT. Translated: CASSLDLTYSNQPQHF.

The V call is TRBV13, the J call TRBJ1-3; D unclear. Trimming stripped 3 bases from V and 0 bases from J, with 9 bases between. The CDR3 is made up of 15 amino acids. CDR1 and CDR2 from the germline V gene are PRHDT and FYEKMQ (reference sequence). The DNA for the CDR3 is TGTGCCAGCAGCTTGGGCAGTCTCTCTGGAAACACCATATATTTT. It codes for CASSLGSLSGNTIYF.

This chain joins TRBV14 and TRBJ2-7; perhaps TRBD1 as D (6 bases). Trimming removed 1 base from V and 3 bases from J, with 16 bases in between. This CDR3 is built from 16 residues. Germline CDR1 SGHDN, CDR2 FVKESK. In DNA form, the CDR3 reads TGTGCCAGCAGCCAAGTAGGGACACCGGGGCGCTACGAGCAGTACTTC. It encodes CASSQVGTPGRYEQYF.

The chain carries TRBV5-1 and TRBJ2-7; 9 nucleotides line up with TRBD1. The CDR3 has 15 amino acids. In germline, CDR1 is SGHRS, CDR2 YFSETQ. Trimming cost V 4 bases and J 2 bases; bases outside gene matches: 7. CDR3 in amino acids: CASSARQGVPYEQYF. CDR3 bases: TGCGCCAGCAGCGCAAGACAGGGGGTCCCCTACGAGCAGTACTTC.

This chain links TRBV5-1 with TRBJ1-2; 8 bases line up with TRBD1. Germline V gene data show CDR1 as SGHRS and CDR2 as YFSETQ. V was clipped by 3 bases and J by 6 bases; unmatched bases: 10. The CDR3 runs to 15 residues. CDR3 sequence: CASSWGTGGMDGYTF. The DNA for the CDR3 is TGCGCCAGCAGCTGGGGGACAGGAGGTATGGATGGCTACACCTTC.